This T cell receptor beta chain originates from a study of shared clonotypes between healthy human individuals. Assay execution proceeded at the deep level. TCRdb keeps only in-frame clones here, not all; method: immunoSEQ multiplex PCR. In the table there are hundreds of thousands of clones, around 72% of which are singletons. V lost 0 bases, J lost 2 bases, and 5 bases stayed unmatched. The CDR3 is made up of 16 amino acids. Germline V CDR1 and CDR2: SGHRS, YFSETQ. The source material was memory CD4+ T cells sorted from blood. As to subset: CD45RA-negative fraction. The receptor was isolated from a woman under 40 in good health. This chain joins TRBV5-1 and TRBJ2-1, with 7 positions matching TRBD2. The CDR3 spells CASSLVGEGPYNEQFF. The DNA for the CDR3 is TGCGCCAGCAGCTTGGTTGGGGAGGGCCCCTACAATGAGCAGTTCTTC.